This TCR beta chain is from a study of PD-1 blockade in classical Hodgkin lymphoma. Germline trimming cut 4 bases from V and 0 bases from J; bases unmatched to any gene: 2. Germline loops: CDR1 SGHTA, CDR2 FQGNSA. The CDR3 is made up of 15 amino acids. This table comes from immunoSEQ multiplex PCR, and its TCRdb copy is limited to in-frame clones, with some not included. The table lists several thousand clones, over 80% of them singletons, with 25% to 30% in the top ten. Points from the study as a whole: CD4+ TCR diversity, unlike CD8+, rose significantly by C4D1.

Time point described: cycle 4 day 1 (C4D1), after more than five weeks of nivolumab. After autologous stem cell transplantation all patients relapsed, and prior brentuximab vedotin exposure differed between cohorts. Of note for this clone: Antigen: not known.

The specimen comprised peripheral blood mononuclear cells (PBMCs), sampled before the fourth cycle of nivolumab. The chain combines TRBV7-2 with TRBJ2-3; TRBD1 aligns across 9 bases. This TCR was sampled from a human donor with classical Hodgkin lymphoma. The CDR3 coding sequence is TGTGCCAGCAGCTCGGGACAGGGAAGCACAGATACGCAGTATTTT. Translated, it gives CASSSGQGSTDTQYF.